This record looks at one TCR beta chain sequence and its context. The antigen remains undetermined. The data derive from a study of cytomegalovirus exposure and HLA in healthy donors. V gave up 3 bases and J gave up 3 bases; unmatched junction bases: 4. The CDR3 extends over 16 amino acids. The germline CDR1 and CDR2 sequences are KGHSH and LQKENI. Data came from immunoSEQ multiplex PCR; TCRdb stores just in-frame clones and leaves some out. The table includes a few hundred thousand clones, 75% to 90% detected once. Study results and caveats: It was reported that the classifier diagnosed cytomegalovirus status with high specificity and sensitivity in both the original and validation cohorts. Subsequent analysis revealed that first-cohort TCR clusters tended to co-occur in the roughly 120 validation repertoires. Rarity held for most TCR sequences, but there were some public TCRs that occurred in many donors. Altogether, around 160 TCR beta chains were recorded as cytomegalovirus-associated.

The sample comprised PBMCs. The clonotype was recovered from a young woman in good health and CMV-seronegative. J is TRBJ2-1 and V is TRBV18, with 11 bases fitting TRBD1. CDR3 sequence: CASSPPGTGGYNEQFF. CDR3 nucleotides: TGTGCCAGCTCACCTCCGGGGACAGGGGGCTACAATGAGCAGTTCTTC.